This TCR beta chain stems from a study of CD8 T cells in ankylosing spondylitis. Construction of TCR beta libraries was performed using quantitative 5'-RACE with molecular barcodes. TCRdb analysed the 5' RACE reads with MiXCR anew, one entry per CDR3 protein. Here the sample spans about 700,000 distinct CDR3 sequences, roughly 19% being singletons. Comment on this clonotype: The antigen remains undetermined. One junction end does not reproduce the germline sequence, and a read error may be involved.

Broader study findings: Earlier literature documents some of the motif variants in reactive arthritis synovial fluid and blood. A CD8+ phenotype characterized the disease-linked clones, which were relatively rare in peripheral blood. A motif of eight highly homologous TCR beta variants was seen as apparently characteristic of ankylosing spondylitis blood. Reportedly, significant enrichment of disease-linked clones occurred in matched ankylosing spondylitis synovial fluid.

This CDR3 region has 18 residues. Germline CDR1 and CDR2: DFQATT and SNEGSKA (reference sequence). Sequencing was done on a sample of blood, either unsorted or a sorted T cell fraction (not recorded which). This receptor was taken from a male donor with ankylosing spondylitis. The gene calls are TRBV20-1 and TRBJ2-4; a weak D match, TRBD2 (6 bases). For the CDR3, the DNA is TGCTGTGCTAGAGATCTGGGGTGGGGGGTCATAGCCAAAAACATTCAGTACTTC. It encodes CCARDLGWGVIAKNIQYF.